The TCR beta chain under discussion was sequenced for a study of monozygotic twins with inflammatory bowel disease. Study findings and constraints: Inverse Simpson values showed less TCRbeta diversity in IBD patients than in their healthy co-twins. Perhaps reflecting limited power, concordant and discordant twins did not differ in repertoire similarity. Lower sharing of clonotypes with other individuals was seen in IBD patients than in healthy twins. This was most marked in patients showing signs of disease activity.

During cDNA synthesis, UMIs that each contained a 6-nucleotide sample barcode were added by means of template switching. TCRdb processed the 5' RACE reads again and assigns one entry to each CDR3 protein, with no DNA. The table counts approximately 330,000 distinct CDR3 sequences; 2% to 2.5% lies in the top ten. The CDR3 has 12 residues. Germline values: CDR1 MNHEY, CDR2 SMNVEV (reference sequence). Regarding this clonotype: Its specificity is not known.

The clonotype originates from a human donor with ulcerative colitis or Crohn's disease, or a healthy co-twin of an affected twin (not recorded which). V usage is TRBV27 and J usage is TRBJ2-7; TCRdb indicates TRBD1, and absent DNA this call remains unverified. The sample taken for sequencing was blood. CDR3: CASTAGGYEQYF.